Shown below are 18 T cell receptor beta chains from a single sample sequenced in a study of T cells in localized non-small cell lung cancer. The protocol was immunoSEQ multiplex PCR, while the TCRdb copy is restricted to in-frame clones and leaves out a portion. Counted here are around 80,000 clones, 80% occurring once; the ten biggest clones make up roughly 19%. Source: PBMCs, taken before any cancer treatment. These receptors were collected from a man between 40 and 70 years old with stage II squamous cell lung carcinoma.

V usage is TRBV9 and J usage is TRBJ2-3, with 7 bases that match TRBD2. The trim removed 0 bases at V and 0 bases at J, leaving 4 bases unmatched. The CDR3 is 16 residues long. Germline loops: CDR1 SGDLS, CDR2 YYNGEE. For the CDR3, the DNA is TGTGCCAGCAGCGTAGCGGGGGGACGTAGCACAGATACGCAGTATTTT. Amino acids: CASSVAGGRSTDTQYF.

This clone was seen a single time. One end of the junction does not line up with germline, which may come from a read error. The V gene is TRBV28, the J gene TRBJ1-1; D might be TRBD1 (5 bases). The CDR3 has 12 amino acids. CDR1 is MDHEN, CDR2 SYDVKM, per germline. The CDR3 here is CASSLRRSRGVF. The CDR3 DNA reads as TGTGCCAGCAGTTTGAGGCGGAGCCGGGGGGTATTT.

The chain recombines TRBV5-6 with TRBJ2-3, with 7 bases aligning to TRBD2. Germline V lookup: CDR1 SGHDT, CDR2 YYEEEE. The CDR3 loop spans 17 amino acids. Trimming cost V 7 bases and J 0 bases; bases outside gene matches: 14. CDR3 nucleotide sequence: TGTGCCAGCGGCCTAGGTCCGGGAGGCTGGAGCACAGATACGCAGTATTTT. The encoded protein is CASGLGPGGWSTDTQYF.

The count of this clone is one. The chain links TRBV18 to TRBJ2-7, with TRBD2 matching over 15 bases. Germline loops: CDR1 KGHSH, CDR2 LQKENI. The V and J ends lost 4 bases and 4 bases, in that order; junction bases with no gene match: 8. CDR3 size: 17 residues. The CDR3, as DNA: TGTGCCAGCTCACTAGGACTAGCGGGAGGGAAGTTTTACGAGCAGTACTTC. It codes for CASSLGLAGGKFYEQYF. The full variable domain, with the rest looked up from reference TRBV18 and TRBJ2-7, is NAGVMQNPRHLVRRRGQEARLRCSPMKGHSHVYWYRQLPEEGLKFMVYLQKENIIDESGMPKERFSAEFPKEGPSILRIQQVVRGDSAAYFCASSLGLAGGKFYEQYFGPGTRLTVT.

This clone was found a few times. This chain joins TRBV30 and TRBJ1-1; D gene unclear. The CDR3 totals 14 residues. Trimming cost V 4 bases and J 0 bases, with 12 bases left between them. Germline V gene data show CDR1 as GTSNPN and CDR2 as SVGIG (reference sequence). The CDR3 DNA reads TGTGCCTGGATTCGATCGGCCATGAACACTGAAGCTTTCTTT. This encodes CAWIRSAMNTEAFF.

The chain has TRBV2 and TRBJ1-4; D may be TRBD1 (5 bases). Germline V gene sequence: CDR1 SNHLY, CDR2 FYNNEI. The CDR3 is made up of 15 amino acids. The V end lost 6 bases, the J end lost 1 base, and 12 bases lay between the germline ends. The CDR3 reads CASRTGTGTNEKLFF. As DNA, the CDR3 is TGTGCCAGCAGAACCGGGACGGGAACTAATGAAAAACTGTTTTTT.

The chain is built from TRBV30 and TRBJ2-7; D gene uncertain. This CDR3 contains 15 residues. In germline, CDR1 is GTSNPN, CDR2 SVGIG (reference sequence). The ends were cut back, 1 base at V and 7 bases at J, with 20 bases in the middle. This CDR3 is CAWSAHGQPPREQYF. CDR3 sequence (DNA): TGTGCCTGGAGTGCGCACGGGCAGCCCCCGAGGGAGCAGTACTTC. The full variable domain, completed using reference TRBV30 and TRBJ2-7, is SQTIHQWPATLVQPVGSPLSLECTVEGTSNPNLYWYRQAAGRGLQLLFYSVGIGQISSEVPQNLSASRPQDRQFILSSKKLLLSDSGFYLCAWSAHGQPPREQYFGPGTRLTVT.

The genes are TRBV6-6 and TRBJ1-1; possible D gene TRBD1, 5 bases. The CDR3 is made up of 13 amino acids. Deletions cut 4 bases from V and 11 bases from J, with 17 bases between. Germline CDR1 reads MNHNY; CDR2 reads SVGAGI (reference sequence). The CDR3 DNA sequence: TGTGCCAGCAGTTCGCCTACGGAGGGACGGGCTTTCTTT. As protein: CASSSPTEGRAFF.

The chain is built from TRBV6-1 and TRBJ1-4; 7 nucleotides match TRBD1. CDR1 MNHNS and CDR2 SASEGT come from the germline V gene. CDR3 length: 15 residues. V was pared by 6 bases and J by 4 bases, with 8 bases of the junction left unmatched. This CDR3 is CASRNRDSGNEKLFF. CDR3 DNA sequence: TGTGCCAGCAGAAACCGGGACAGCGGTAATGAAAAACTGTTTTTT.

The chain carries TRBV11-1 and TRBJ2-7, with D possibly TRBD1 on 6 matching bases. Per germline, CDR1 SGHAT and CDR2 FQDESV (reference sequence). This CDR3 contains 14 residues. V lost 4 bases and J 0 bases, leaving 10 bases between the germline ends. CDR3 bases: TGTGCCAGCAGCTCCCGACAGGACTCCTACGAGCAGTACTTC. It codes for CASSSRQDSYEQYF. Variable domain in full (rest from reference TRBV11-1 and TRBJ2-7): EAEVAQSPRYKITEKSQAVAFWCDPISGHATLYWYRQILGQGPELLVQFQDESVVDDSQLPKDRFSAERLKGVDSTLKIQPAELGDSAMYLCASSSRQDSYEQYFGPGTRLTVT.

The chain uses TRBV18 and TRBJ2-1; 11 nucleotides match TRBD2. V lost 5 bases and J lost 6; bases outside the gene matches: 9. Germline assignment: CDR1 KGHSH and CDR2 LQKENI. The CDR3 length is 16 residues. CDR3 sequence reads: CASSTLTSGKTNEQFF. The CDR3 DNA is TGTGCCAGCTCAACCCTGACTAGCGGGAAAACCAATGAGCAGTTCTTC.

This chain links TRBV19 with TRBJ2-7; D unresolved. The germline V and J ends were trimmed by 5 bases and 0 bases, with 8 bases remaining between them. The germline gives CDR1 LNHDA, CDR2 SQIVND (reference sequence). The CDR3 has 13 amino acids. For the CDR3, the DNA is TGTGCCAGTAGTTGGGCCGCCTCCTACGAGCAGTACTTC. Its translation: CASSWAASYEQYF. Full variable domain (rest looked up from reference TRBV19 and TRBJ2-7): DGGITQSPKYLFRKEGQNVTLSCEQNLNHDAMYWYRQDPGQGLRLIYYSQIVNDFQKGDIAEGYSVSREKKESFPLTVTSAQKNPTAFYLCASSWAASYEQYFGPGTRLTVT.

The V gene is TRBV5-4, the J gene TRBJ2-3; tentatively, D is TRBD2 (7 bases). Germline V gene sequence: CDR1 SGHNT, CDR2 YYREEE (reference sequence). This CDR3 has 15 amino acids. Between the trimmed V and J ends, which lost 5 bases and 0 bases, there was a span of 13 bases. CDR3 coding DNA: TGTGCCAGCAGTACTCGGGGGGCTAGCACAGATACGCAGTATTTT. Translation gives CASSTRGASTDTQYF.

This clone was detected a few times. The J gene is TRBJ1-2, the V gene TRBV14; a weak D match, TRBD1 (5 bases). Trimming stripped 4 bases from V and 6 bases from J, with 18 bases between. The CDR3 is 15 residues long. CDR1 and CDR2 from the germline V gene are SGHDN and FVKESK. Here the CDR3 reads CASSPGTAFSHGYTF. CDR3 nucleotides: TGTGCCAGCAGCCCCGGGACGGCCTTTTCCCATGGCTACACCTTC.

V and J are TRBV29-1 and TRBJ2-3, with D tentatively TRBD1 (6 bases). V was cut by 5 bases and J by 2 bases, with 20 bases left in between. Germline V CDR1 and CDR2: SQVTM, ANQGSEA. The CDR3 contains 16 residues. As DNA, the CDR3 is TGCAGCGTTATCTTATCCAGGGGCTCTATCACAGATACGCAGTATTTT. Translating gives CSVILSRGSITDTQYF.

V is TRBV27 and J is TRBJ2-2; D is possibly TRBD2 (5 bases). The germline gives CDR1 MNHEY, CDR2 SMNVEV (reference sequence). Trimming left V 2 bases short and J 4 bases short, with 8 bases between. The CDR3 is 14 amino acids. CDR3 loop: CASSLIASTGELFF. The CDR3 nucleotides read TGTGCCAGCAGTTTAATAGCGAGCACCGGGGAGCTGTTTTTT.

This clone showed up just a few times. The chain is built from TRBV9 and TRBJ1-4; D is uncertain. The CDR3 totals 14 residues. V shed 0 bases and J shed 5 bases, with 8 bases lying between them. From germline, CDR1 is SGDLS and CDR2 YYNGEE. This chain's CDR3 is CASSVGVQNEKLFF. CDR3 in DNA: TGTGCCAGCAGCGTAGGGGTACAAAATGAAAAACTGTTTTTT.

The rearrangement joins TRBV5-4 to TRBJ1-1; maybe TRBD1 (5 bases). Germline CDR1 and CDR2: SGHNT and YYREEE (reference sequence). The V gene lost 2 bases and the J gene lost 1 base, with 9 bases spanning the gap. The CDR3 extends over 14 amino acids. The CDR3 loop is CASSFRGGNTEAFF. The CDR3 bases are TGTGCCAGCAGCTTCCGGGGGGGGAACACTGAAGCTTTCTTT.